One and the same sample provided the 9 T cell receptor beta chains below, sequenced in a study of breast tumors, draining lymph nodes, adjacent tissues (TCRdb year 2016). Library creation used multiplex PCR. Sequencer: Illumina HiSeq 2000. In TCRdb, the public reads were trimmed at Q25 with fastp and aligned with MiXCR, with productive beta chains retained. Each entry merges the rows of one CDR3 protein and shows their most common DNA and genes. The sample table lists 150,000 to 200,000 distinct CDR3 sequences, around a third of them with a count of one. The biggest ten clones account for 3.5% to 4.5% of the sample. The lymph node samples were taken from the axillary draining lymph nodes of breast cancer patients. Sequenced input: axillary lymph node tissue. The receptors shown here come from a female donor with breast cancer. Some clones in this sample may be carry-over from other donors' samples.

This clonotype has just a few counts. Possible read error: a much larger clone is one base away. The chain links TRBV7-9 to TRBJ2-7; D is unclear. Germline V lookup: CDR1 SEHNR, CDR2 FQNEAQ (reference sequence). The CDR3 covers 13 residues. The CDR3 nucleotides read TGTGCCAGCAGCCTGATGGTATCCTACGGGCAGTACTTC. Amino acids: CASSLMVSYGQYF.

This clonotype was picked up one time. The J gene is TRBJ1-5, the V gene TRBV20-1; the match to TRBD1 covers 7 bases. The CDR3 extends over 15 amino acids. Looked up from germline, CDR1 is DFQATT and CDR2 is SNEGSKA (reference sequence). Trimming cost V 5 bases and J 6 bases; bases outside gene matches: 13. CDR3 sequence reads: CSALSPGQKTQPQHF. For the CDR3, the DNA is TGCAGTGCTCTCTCCCCGGGACAGAAGACTCAGCCCCAGCATTTT.

This chain links TRBV12-3 or TRBV12-4 with TRBJ1-1; D perhaps matches TRBD1 (5 bases). The V end was cut by 6 bases, the J end by 5 bases, with 16 bases between. This CDR3 is built from 14 residues. The CDR3 DNA reads TGTGCCAGCAGGACCGGGACTTCATGGACTGAAGCTTTCTTT. Translating it yields CASRTGTSWTEAFF.

Comment on this clonotype: At one boundary the junction diverges from the germline segment, which might be a read error. This CDR3 is CASSSGGASNYGYPF. The CDR3 bases are TGTGCCAGCAGCTCGGGGGGAGCAAGCAACTATGGCTACCCCTTC. The V call is TRBV7-3, the J call TRBJ1-2, with a weak D call TRBD1 (5 bases). The CDR3 length is 15 residues. CDR1 SGHTA and CDR2 FQGTGA come from the germline V gene. The full variable domain, with the rest looked up from reference TRBV7-3 and TRBJ1-2, is GAGVSQTPSNKVTEKGKYVELRCDPISGHTALYWYRQSLGQGPEFLIYFQGTGAADDSGLPNDRFFAVRPEGSVSTLKIQRTERGDSAVYLCASSSGGASNYGYPFGSGTRLTVV.

A remark on this clonotype: Its ends do not fully match the called genes, so a read error is possible. The chain employs TRBV12-3 or TRBV12-4 and TRBJ2-6, with 10 positions matching TRBD2. The CDR3 runs 16 residues. Here the CDR3 reads CASSSGRAAGANILTF. CDR3 nucleotide sequence: TGTGCCAGCAGTAGCGGGAGGGCCGCTGGGGCCAACATCCTGACTTTC.

This chain links TRBV19 with TRBJ2-3; 10 bases map to TRBD2. This CDR3 is built from 15 residues. V trimming: 5 bases; J trimming: 2 bases; junction bases outside the gene matches: 4. Germline CDR1 LNHDA, CDR2 SQIVND (reference sequence). Written as DNA, the CDR3 is TGTGCCAGTAGTGATAGCGGGGGGAACACAGATACGCAGTATTTT. It encodes CASSDSGGNTDTQYF.

The rearrangement joins TRBV9 to TRBJ2-5; 8 bases align to TRBD2. After removal of 0 bases from V and 1 base from J, the junction contained 5 bases not matched to a gene. The CDR3 totals 16 residues. Germline CDR1 reads SGDLS; CDR2 reads YYNGEE. The DNA for the CDR3 is TGTGCCAGCAGCGTAGTAAGGCTAGCGGGCCAAGAGACCCAGTACTTC. As protein: CASSVVRLAGQETQYF.

In the case of this clonotype: A read error is possible here, since a much larger clone lies one base away. V gene TRBV19 combines with J gene TRBJ1-4; the D is unclear. Germline V gives CDR1 LNHDA, CDR2 SQIVND (reference sequence). The CDR3 is 16 amino acids. CDR3 region: CASSLGFYPTNEELFF. As DNA, the CDR3 is TGTGCCAGTAGTCTGGGTTTTTACCCAACTAATGAAGAACTGTTTTTT.

This clonotype was seen at least ten times. V and J are TRBV4-2 and TRBJ1-2, with D unclear. Trimming cost V 0 bases and J 8 bases, with 16 bases left between them. The CDR3 is 15 amino acids. CDR1 and CDR2 from the germline V gene are LGHNA and YNFKEQ. The CDR3 nucleotides are TGTGCCAGCAGCCAAGAAGAGGGCGGTCCCCTGGGCTACACCTTC. Translating gives CASSQEEGGPLGYTF.